The T cell receptor (beta chain) under discussion was sequenced for a study of T cell changes during pregnancy in multiple sclerosis. Per the germline V gene, CDR1 is SGHTA and CDR2 is FQGTGA. J gave up 4 bases and V 4 bases, and 6 bases lay outside the gene matches. The CDR3 sequence is 14 residues long. Data came from immunoSEQ multiplex PCR; TCRdb stores just in-frame clones and leaves some out. The sample carries 84,000 or so clones, about 94% recorded once. The sequenced sample was peripheral blood, obtained in the third trimester of pregnancy. The gene calls are TRBV7-3 and TRBJ1-1, with 7 bases that match TRBD1. This receptor was taken from a female donor with multiple sclerosis, enrolled in a pregnancy study. CDR3 sequence (DNA): TGTGCCAGCAGCTCCGACAGGGTGGGCACTGAAGCTTTCTTT. Translation: CASSSDRVGTEAFF.